This T cell receptor (beta chain) was sequenced during a study of T cells after yellow fever vaccination. Findings and limits, study-wide: Abundant bulk-derived clonotypes could contaminate FACS-sorted repertoires. It was a small share of clonotypes that appeared in both CD4 and CD8 compartments.

CDR1 MGHRA and CDR2 YSYEKL come from the germline V gene. Trimming took off 0 bases at V and 2 bases at J, with 10 bases between the two ends. This CDR3 is built from 15 residues. The TCR cDNA carried a universal primer site and UMIs from 5'RACE template switching. From the 5' RACE reads, TCRdb called clonotypes with MiXCR, one entry per CDR3 protein. The data hold some 120,000 distinct CDR3 sequences, with nearly 15% observed a single time. This clonotype was picked up a small number of times. Its antigen is not known. Here the sequenced sample was CD8+ T cells sorted from PBMCs, taken 5 days after the yellow fever booster vaccination. The source of this sequence is a man aged 18 to 29 who received the YFV17D yellow fever vaccine. The J gene is TRBJ1-1, the V gene TRBV4-1, with D possibly being TRBD1 (6 bases). CDR3 protein: CASSQEWTANTEAFF. The CDR3, as DNA: TGCGCCAGCAGCCAAGAGTGGACAGCTAACACTGAAGCTTTCTTT.